This record concerns one T cell receptor (beta chain) sequence. This clonotype was seen many times. It has no known antigen specificity. The junction and the germline gene differ at one end; a read error may be behind it. The sample is drawn from a study of regulatory T cells in long-lasting Graves disease (dated by TCRdb to the early 2020s). Broadly, across the study: Antithyroid drugs had been taken for less than 3 months by newly diagnosed Graves' disease patients. Peripheral blood TCR sequencing and RNA sequencing compared persistent Graves' disease patients with newly diagnosed Graves' disease patients. The study took place in China and was registered as a clinical trial. A total of 33 samples were covered by TCR sequencing, comprising approximately 13 persistent and around 20 newly diagnosed Graves' disease patients.

Receptors were amplified or captured by multiplex PCR. TCRdb lists the instrument as Illumina HiSeq 4000. To build TCR beta libraries, CDR3 regions were amplified by Arm-PCR using iRepertoire HTBI primers. Gel purification was performed on PCR products prior to sequencing. From the authors' description of their analysis: Across samples, 60 to 70 TRBV and over 11 TRBJ segments were identified and used for gene usage analysis of CDR3 amino acid clonotypes. COPE and FqMerger were used to merge filtered high-quality paired reads into contigs. BLAST was used to align contigs to IMGT TRBV, TRBD and TRBJ reference genes, with CDR3 defined following IMGT. Highly expanded clones were defined as clonotypes with a frequency above 0.1%. Shannon entropy was used to measure repertoire diversity, and the Gini coefficient was used to measure V-J evenness. Clonotypes shared by more than one individual were considered public. TCRdb trimmed public reads at Q25 via fastp, called clones via MiXCR and kept in-frame beta chains. When rows share a CDR3 protein, they turn into one entry using the most common DNA and genes. The V and J calls shown here were made by TCRdb, not taken from the authors' results. Within this sample are approximately 560,000 distinct CDR3 sequences, with about 16% of them counted one time only. The ten top clones hold around 13% of the sample.

From the cysteine up to the phenylalanine, the CDR3 has a length of 15 residues. Only the CDR3 region is kept as DNA, spanning 45 bases read in frame from base 1. This specimen's time point label, per the study, means: newly diagnosed GD, antithyroid drugs for less than 3 months. For both TCR sequencing and RNA sequencing, RNA was extracted from PBMCs using TRIzol. Graves' disease was diagnosed according to American Thyroid Association guidelines. The patients came from an endocrinology department in Xi'an, China. Each patient gave 7.5 to 10 milliliters of peripheral blood, collected in an EDTA anticoagulant tube. Ficoll Paque Plus density gradient separation was used to isolate PBMCs, and no additional T cell sorting was done. An Agilent 2100 Bioanalyzer and agarose gel were used to assess RNA quality, and a NanoDrop 2000 was used to measure RNA concentration. General conclusions and limits of the study: Only the TCR beta chain was sequenced and analyzed. Compared with newly diagnosed patients, persistent Graves' disease patients had lower TCR Shannon entropy and fewer highly expanded clones, which suggests clonal expansion. Only peripheral blood was studied, because thyroid tissue, the primary lesion, was inaccessible. TRBV28, TRBJ1-2 and TRBJ2-5 were preferentially used in persistent disease, while TRBV20-1 and TRBJ2-1 were favored in newly diagnosed disease. Patients with persistent disease shared more public clonotypes (approximately 2,500) than newly diagnosed patients did (about 1,000). The authors noted that the small sample size was a limitation that may lower accuracy.

This same sample was also part of a study on T cells in Graves' hyperthyroidism and ophthalmopathy. As that second study puts it: Stable Graves' hyperthyroidism was defined as the absence of progression to ophthalmopathy over 18 months of follow-up. Hyperthyroidism patients were aged 18 to 65 years and newly diagnosed, with disease duration of less than 2 months. The study excluded patients with uncontrolled infections, other autoimmune diseases, pregnancy or lactation. Clinical symptoms, serum thyroxine and TRAb, thyroid ultrasound, and orbital computed tomography formed the basis for the diagnoses. A first-round RT-PCR of the TCR CDR3 used the HTBI primer set with the Qiagen OneStep RT-PCR kit. Most expanded thyroid clonotypes (frequency above 0.001) were also detected in blood, suggesting blood repertoires may reflect thyroid immune responses. A model built on a 13 V-J signature distinguished ophthalmopathy from stable hyperthyroidism, reaching 87.88% sensitivity and approximately 83% specificity in cross-validation and 80%/75% in testing. In validation, progression to ophthalmopathy was predicted by the model with around 70% sensitivity and roughly 76% specificity, a median of about 6 months before onset. To identify distinguishing TCR V-J signatures, a discovery cohort of about 95 patients was used, comprising 43 with Graves' ophthalmopathy and around 60 with stable Graves' hyperthyroidism. Prospective prediction of ophthalmopathy was tested in an independent validation cohort of 18 to 20 hyperthyroidism patients and 17 patients who later progressed to ophthalmopathy. The 90 to 100 discovery patients were randomly divided into training and test sets at a 7:3 ratio. Thyroid tissue and blood T-cell repertoires from six Graves' hyperthyroidism patients were also compared in the study. Following sampling, methimazole starting at 30 mg daily was given to hyperthyroidism patients, and high-dose intravenous methylprednisolone was given to ophthalmopathy patients. A second multiplex PCR round built the libraries, followed by size selection and purification. Libraries were sequenced paired-end with 100 bp reads on an Illumina HiSeq2000. SOAPnuke was used to process the raw data, removing reads that contained adapters or uncalled bases, had a mean Phred below 15, or lacked an exact match to the constant primer or identifier. High-quality paired reads were merged with COPE v1.2.5, and unique nucleotide sequences were defined as clonotypes. Clonotypes were aligned to IMGT TRBV, TRBD and TRBJ reference segments using MiTCR v1.1. The analysis was restricted to V-J combinations with a frequency above 0.0001, which together covered over 99% of the repertoires. The TCS score was defined as the ratio of F50 (clonal expansion) to E x V (chaos), calculated using BLOSUM62-based TCRdist between CDR3 peptides within each V-J. Welch's t-statistics and random forest reduced several hundred V-J features to 13, which were used in a naive Bayes classifier (R e1071). Sample size was not statistically predetermined, and investigators were not blinded to group allocation. According to the paper, TCR Vbeta CDR3 sequencing was carried out on 135 peripheral blood samples, which came from under 50 ophthalmopathy, 75 to 80 hyperthyroidism and approximately 17 progressor patients.

The sequence joins TRBV12-3 or TRBV12-4 to TRBJ2-1, with 11 bases aligning to TRBD1. The source material was peripheral blood mononuclear cells (PBMCs), sampled at new diagnosis, from a patient treated with antithyroid drugs. The sequence came from a man aged 18 to 29 with Graves disease. Donor details come from another sample of the same person, matched by shared clones. Here the CDR3 is given as CASSRGTGGYNEQFF. In nucleotide form, the sequence is TGCGCCAGCAGCCGCGGGACAGGGGGCTACAATGAGCAGTTCTTC.